What follows are 10 T cell receptor beta chains derived from one specimen sequenced in a study of blood T cell repertoires in COVID-19. Clones were sequenced by immunoSEQ multiplex PCR, and TCRdb holds only the in-frame ones, with some missing. Among about 160,000 clones listed, around 83% were seen once. The sequenced material came from peripheral blood. The receptors were gathered from a woman aged 55-69 years with COVID-19, enrolled during active disease.

V usage is TRBV12-3 or TRBV12-4 and J usage is TRBJ2-1; D may be TRBD1 (5 bases). CDR3 size: 12 residues. The V end was cut by 5 bases, the J end by 7 bases, with 9 bases between. CDR3 protein: CASSPRVNEQFF. The CDR3 DNA reads TGTGCCAGCAGTCCCAGGGTGAATGAGCAGTTCTTC.

This clone was detected only once. CDR3 protein: CAWSPGGPPDTQYF. Here the CDR3 DNA reads TGTGCCTGGAGCCCGGGGGGGCCTCCAGATACGCAGTATTTT. The genes are TRBV30 and TRBJ2-3, with 8 positions matching TRBD2. The germline CDR1 and CDR2 sequences are GTSNPN and SVGIG (reference sequence). This CDR3 is built from 14 residues. Germline trimming cut 3 bases from V and 4 bases from J; bases unmatched to any gene: 6. Using reference TRBV30 and TRBJ2-3 for the parts outside the CDR3, the full variable domain is SQTIHQWPATLVQPVGSPLSLECTVEGTSNPNLYWYRQAAGRGLQLLFYSVGIGQISSEVPQNLSASRPQDRQFILSSKKLLLSDSGFYLCAWSPGGPPDTQYFGPGTRLTVL.

This sequence joins TRBV5-1 and TRBJ2-1; 9 bases fit TRBD2. Trimming at V came to 2 bases and at J to 16 bases, leaving 7 bases not matched to a gene. The CDR3 has 12 residues. Germline-derived CDR1 and CDR2 are SGHRS and YFSETQ. The CDR3 DNA reads TGCGCCAGCAGCTTAGAGCGGGAGGCGGAATTCTTC. It is translated as CASSLEREAEFF.

The rearrangement links TRBV11-2 to TRBJ2-1; 15 nucleotides match TRBD2. Losses at the gene ends were 4 bases for V and 9 bases for J; bases not matched to a gene: 10. Per the germline V gene, CDR1 is SGHAT and CDR2 is FQNNGV. The length of the CDR3 is 17 residues. The CDR3 sequence is CASSSPGTSGRLGEQFF. Here the CDR3 DNA reads TGTGCCAGCAGCTCCCCCGGGACTAGCGGGAGGTTGGGTGAGCAGTTCTTC.

The J gene is TRBJ2-3, the V gene TRBV19; no reliable D call. The germline V and J ends were trimmed by 3 bases and 1 base, with 8 bases remaining between them. This CDR3 contains 14 residues. The germline gives CDR1 LNHDA, CDR2 SQIVND (reference sequence). The CDR3 nucleotides are TGTGCCAGTAGTATTCAACGGGGCACAGATACGCAGTATTTT. It specifies CASSIQRGTDTQYF. The full variable domain, completed using reference TRBV19 and TRBJ2-3, is DGGITQSPKYLFRKEGQNVTLSCEQNLNHDAMYWYRQDPGQGLRLIYYSQIVNDFQKGDIAEGYSVSREKKESFPLTVTSAQKNPTAFYLCASSIQRGTDTQYFGPGTRLTVL.

This clone was found a few times. V gene TRBV18 combines with J gene TRBJ2-3; tentatively, D is TRBD2 (5 bases). There are 12 residues in the CDR3. Trimming cost V 5 bases and J 4 bases, with 7 bases left between them. In germline, CDR1 is KGHSH, CDR2 LQKENI. CDR3 loop: CASSIASDTQYF. The CDR3, as DNA: TGTGCCAGCTCAATAGCGTCAGATACGCAGTATTTT. The variable domain in full, with the rest retrieved from reference TRBV18 and TRBJ2-3, is NAGVMQNPRHLVRRRGQEARLRCSPMKGHSHVYWYRQLPEEGLKFMVYLQKENIIDESGMPKERFSAEFPKEGPSILRIQQVVRGDSAAYFCASSIASDTQYFGPGTRLTVL.

The V and J genes are TRBV24-1 and TRBJ1-1; D might be TRBD1 (5 bases). The germline V gene encodes CDR1 KGHDR and CDR2 SFDVKD. The CDR3 has 14 residues. With 7 bases removed from V and 1 base from J, the gap between germline ends came to 12 bases. The CDR3 DNA reads as TGTGCCACCAGCCGTAGCGGGGGGAACACTGAAGCTTTCTTT. It encodes CATSRSGGNTEAFF.

The chain couples TRBV19 to TRBJ1-5; TRBD1 aligns across 8 bases. Looked up from germline, CDR1 is LNHDA and CDR2 is SQIVND (reference sequence). The CDR3 runs 16 residues. V shed 5 bases and J 0 bases; nucleotides not matched to a gene: 6. CDR3 coding DNA: TGTGCCAGTAGTGTTCGGACAGGGCATAGCAATCAGCCCCAGCATTTT. This sequence encodes CASSVRTGHSNQPQHF.

The chain recombines TRBV29-1 with TRBJ1-5; D uncertain. From germline, CDR1 is SQVTM and CDR2 ANQGSEA. The CDR3 has 13 residues. V dropped 4 bases and J dropped 2 bases, with 9 bases sitting between them. CDR3 bases: TGCAGCGTTGGAGACTACCGCAATCAGCCCCAGCATTTT. Its translation is CSVGDYRNQPQHF.

J is TRBJ1-3 and V is TRBV19, with no clear D. The V end lost 2 bases, the J end lost 1 base, and 6 bases lay between the germline ends. Germline lookup yields CDR1 LNHDA and CDR2 SQIVND (reference sequence). This CDR3 has 14 residues. The DNA for the CDR3 is TGTGCCAGTAGTATAAGGAGATCTGGAAACACCATATATTTT. Encoded protein: CASSIRRSGNTIYF.